The source of this T cell receptor beta chain is a study of control samples from healthy donors and cancer patients. Produced via immunoSEQ multiplex PCR; TCRdb's table is partial and in-frame only. The sample includes some 180,000 clones. Germline CDR1 ENHRY, CDR2 SYGVKD. The CDR3 is 12 amino acids. Trimming removed 2 bases at V and 4 bases at J, with 5 bases between. The sequenced sample was blood. The TCR originated in a woman between 25 and 40 years old in good health. The chain combines TRBV10-3 with TRBJ1-1; tentative D call: TRBD1 (5 bases). DNA of the CDR3: TGTGCCATCAGTGAGGGGGGCACTGAAGCTTTCTTT. Amino acid sequence: CAISEGGTEAFF.